This TCR beta chain is from a study of T cell responses to AZD1222 COVID-19 vaccine. Study observations and caveats: Donors, mostly white British, included more females; clonal diversity was possibly underestimated. No repertoire was sampled before or during the peak T cell response, only after it. The study found Spike-specific TCR breadth and depth rose after two AZD1222 doses. Close to half of all spike-specific TCRs reportedly target regions of the variants that are unmutated.

This CDR3 has 15 amino acids. The V end lost 4 bases, the J end lost 4 bases, and 17 bases lay between the germline ends. Germline lookup yields CDR1 SGHDT and CDR2 YYEEEE. A remark on this clone: Antigen: not known.

The repertoire was sequenced with immunoSEQ multiplex PCR; TCRdb's copy has only in-frame clones and lacks some. The table records some 130,000 clones, approximately 84% of them present only once. The clonotype originates from an adult in good health. The material was peripheral blood, obtained on day 0 of AZD1222 vaccination. This rearrangement joins TRBV5-6 to TRBJ1-2; D is ambiguous. The CDR3 nucleotides are TGTGCCAGCAGCCAACTAAGAGGTCGGGGCTATGGCTACACCTTC. It is translated as CASSQLRGRGYGYTF.